Presented here are 18 T cell receptor beta chains from one specimen sequenced in a study of T-cell memory formation after mild COVID-19. Using its own MiXCR run on the 5' RACE reads, TCRdb lists one record per CDR3 protein. The table shows 300,000 to 400,000 distinct CDR3 sequences, with 28% occurring only once. Sequenced sample: PBMCs or a T cell subset sorted from them (not recorded which). All receptors derive from an adult woman who had mild COVID-19 (a few samples of this study predate the infection). Cell type and time point are not known.

This rearrangement joins TRBV7-9 to TRBJ1-2, with D unresolved. Per germline, CDR1 SEHNR and CDR2 FQNEAQ (reference sequence). Trimming removed 5 bases at V and 3 bases at J, with 10 bases between. This CDR3 has 13 residues. The chain's CDR3 is CASSGNLDYGYTF. In DNA, the CDR3 is TGTGCCAGCAGCGGGAACCTGGACTATGGCTACACCTTC.

The V gene is TRBV7-9, the J gene TRBJ2-5, with TRBD1 matching over 10 bases. V was pared by 4 bases and J by 5 bases, with 25 bases of the junction left unmatched. In germline, CDR1 is SEHNR, CDR2 FQNEAQ (reference sequence). The length of the CDR3 is 21 residues. The CDR3 reads CASSSPVLTTRDRGDWETQYF. In DNA form, the CDR3 reads TGTGCCAGCAGCTCCCCAGTCCTAACCACCCGGGACAGGGGTGATTGGGAGACCCAGTACTTC.

This clonotype has just a few counts. This sequence joins TRBV5-1 and TRBJ2-3, with D unresolved. The germline V gene encodes CDR1 SGHRS and CDR2 YFSETQ. V gave up 5 bases and J gave up 0 bases, with 13 bases separating them. This CDR3 contains 15 residues. In nucleotides, the CDR3 is TGCGCCAGCAGATCCGCAGTAACTAGCACAGATACGCAGTATTTT. Residues: CASRSAVTSTDTQYF.

The J gene is TRBJ1-2, the V gene TRBV5-1, with D uncertain. CDR1 is SGHRS, CDR2 YFSETQ, per germline. V lost 0 bases and J 11 bases, leaving 11 bases between the germline ends. The CDR3 is 12 residues long. This chain's CDR3 is CASSLGDLRYTF. The CDR3 DNA is TGCGCCAGCAGCTTGGGTGATCTGAGGTACACCTTC.

This clonotype was seen more than once but under ten times. The chain couples TRBV12-3 or TRBV12-4 to TRBJ2-7, with D perhaps matching TRBD1 (5 bases). Trimming shortened V by 4 bases and J by 3 bases, and 13 bases separated the two germline ends. The CDR3 has 14 residues. The DNA for the CDR3 is TGTGCCAGCAGTTGGGGCGACCCTTACTACGAGCAGTACTTC. It specifies CASSWGDPYYEQYF.

The chain joins TRBV5-1 to TRBJ1-5; possible D gene TRBD1, 6 bases. The CDR3 spans 15 residues. Trimming pared 3 bases from V and 4 bases from J, leaving 14 bases between. Germline-derived CDR1 and CDR2 are SGHRS and YFSETQ. The CDR3 coding sequence is TGCGCCAGCAGCTCAGGGGACATTGATAATCAGCCCCAGCATTTT. This gives the protein CASSSGDIDNQPQHF. The full variable domain, with the rest looked up from reference TRBV5-1 and TRBJ1-5, is KAGVTQTPRYLIKTRGQQVTLSCSPISGHRSVSWYQQTPGQGLQFLFEYFSETQRNKGNFPGRFSGRQFSNSRSEMNVSTLELGDSALYLCASSSGDIDNQPQHFGDGTRLSIL.

This clonotype has a handful of counts. This chain joins TRBV12-3 or TRBV12-4 and TRBJ2-1; 14 bases are a match to TRBD2. This CDR3 has 14 amino acids. With V trimmed by 8 bases and J by 5 bases, 2 bases remained unmatched. CDR3 protein: CASRTSGGHNEQFF. The CDR3 coding sequence is TGTGCCAGCCGGACTAGCGGGGGGCACAATGAGCAGTTCTTC.

The V gene is TRBV7-9, the J gene TRBJ2-7, with D uncertain. V was shortened by 4 bases and J by 1 base, with 14 bases between the two germline ends. The CDR3 covers 15 residues. Germline V gene sequence: CDR1 SEHNR, CDR2 FQNEAQ (reference sequence). CDR3 loop: CASSSQGGVSYEQYF. CDR3 sequence (DNA): TGTGCCAGCAGCTCCCAAGGCGGAGTTTCCTACGAGCAGTACTTC.

This clonotype has just a few counts. Sequence at one end of the junction differs from germline and may be a read error. V and J are TRBV7-9 and TRBJ1-4; the D gene is possibly TRBD1 (5 bases). CDR3 length: 12 residues. Germline lookup yields CDR1 SEHNR and CDR2 FQNEAQ (reference sequence). CDR3 amino acids: CASSPQAGLTVF. As DNA, the CDR3 is TGTGCCAGCAGCCCACAGGCAGGTCTCACGGTTTTT.

The gene calls are TRBV27 and TRBJ1-5; D unclear. Trimming removed 6 bases at V and 9 bases at J, with 9 bases between. The CDR3 is 11 amino acids. Germline V lookup: CDR1 MNHEY, CDR2 SMNVEV (reference sequence). The CDR3 region has the DNA TGTGCCAGCAGGGGGTTCGGGCCCCAGCATTTT. It is translated as CASRGFGPQHF.

The chain links TRBV9 to TRBJ2-7; a weak D match, TRBD2 (5 bases). The length of the CDR3 is 13 residues. V lost 4 bases and J lost 5, with 13 bases in between. The germline gives CDR1 SGDLS, CDR2 YYNGEE. CDR3 protein: CASSPSGNHEQYF. The CDR3, as DNA: TGTGCCAGCAGCCCCTCCGGGAACCACGAGCAGTACTTC.

The chain carries TRBV12-3 or TRBV12-4 and TRBJ2-1; D unclear. The CDR3 contains 15 residues. Trimming took off 6 bases at V and 7 bases at J, with 19 bases between the two ends. In DNA, the CDR3 is TGTGCCAGCAGCCCCTCCATGGATTCTTGGAATGAGCAGTTCTTC. Its protein product is CASSPSMDSWNEQFF.

The chain couples TRBV7-2 to TRBJ2-1, with TRBD1 matching over 7 bases. The germline V gene encodes CDR1 SGHTA and CDR2 FQGNSA. The CDR3 contains 15 residues. Unmatched junction bases numbered 12, after V lost 4 bases and J lost 9 bases. CDR3 in amino acids: CASSSGRQGSREQFF. The DNA of the CDR3 is TGTGCCAGCAGCTCGGGGCGACAGGGAAGTCGTGAGCAGTTCTTC.

This clonotype has a handful of counts. The gene calls are TRBV7-9 and TRBJ2-3, with D possibly matching TRBD1 (7 bases). The V end was cut by 0 bases, the J end by 1 base, with 23 bases between. The CDR3 contains 20 residues. Germline CDR1 and CDR2: SEHNR and FQNEAQ (reference sequence). The CDR3 here is CASSLAPQGGRRGRTDTQYF. The CDR3 bases are TGTGCCAGCAGCTTAGCGCCCCAGGGGGGAAGACGGGGTCGCACAGATACGCAGTATTTT.

The rearrangement links TRBV30 to TRBJ2-1; 11 bases match TRBD2. The germline CDR1 and CDR2 sequences are GTSNPN and SVGIG (reference sequence). Losses at the gene ends were 7 bases for V and 8 bases for J; bases not matched to a gene: 7. CDR3 length: 13 residues. DNA of the CDR3: TGTGCCTCTACTAGCGGGGGAGGGGATGAGCAGTTCTTC. Translating it yields CASTSGGGDEQFF.

In DNA form, the CDR3 reads TGCAGTGCTACCCCCGGGGTCGGAAACACCATATATTTT. It is translated as CSATPGVGNTIYF. This chain joins TRBV20-1 and TRBJ1-3; D ambiguous. CDR1 is DFQATT and CDR2 is SNEGSKA in the germline V gene (reference sequence). CDR3 length equals 13 residues. Between the trimmed V and J ends, which lost 4 bases and 4 bases, there was a span of 11 bases.

The chain is built from TRBV12-3 or TRBV12-4 and TRBJ2-3, with D hard to call. CDR3 length: 14 amino acids. V was trimmed by 3 bases and J by 0 bases, leaving 7 bases between them. This CDR3 reads CASSLFVSTDTQYF. CDR3 nucleotide sequence: TGTGCCAGCAGTTTGTTCGTGAGCACAGATACGCAGTATTTT.

CDR3: CASLLRTRYNSPLHF. The CDR3 bases are TGTGCCAGCTTACTACGGACGAGGTATAATTCACCCCTCCACTTT. V gene TRBV6-1 combines with J gene TRBJ1-6; D unclear. Trimming cost V 8 bases and J 4 bases, with 15 bases left between them. The germline CDR1 and CDR2 sequences are MNHNS and SASEGT. The CDR3 runs 15 residues.